This T cell receptor (beta chain) was sequenced during a study of blood T cell repertoires in COVID-19. In the study overall: The study drew acute and convalescent COVID-19 samples from the United States, Italy and Spain. Nucleic acid was either cDNA or gDNA, and it came from T cells, B-cell-depleted T cells, or PBMCs.

Authors' methods: By means of reference gene primer amplification, nucleated cell counts were estimated. Data came from immunoSEQ multiplex PCR; TCRdb stores just in-frame clones and leaves some out. V and J calls and clone size come straight from that table; D and trimming were deduced from the DNA. The sample holds nearly 45,000 clones, approximately 80% seen once. V lost 0 bases and J lost 5; bases outside the gene matches: 1. There are 16 residues in the CDR3. Germline CDR1 and CDR2: SGHKS and YYEKEE (reference sequence). This receptor was identified in a man aged 65 to 79 with acute or convalescent COVID-19. The gene calls are TRBV5-5 and TRBJ2-5; 16 bases are a match to TRBD2. Sequences were obtained from peripheral blood. The CDR3 nucleotides are TGTGCCAGCAGCTTGGCGGGACTAGCGGGGGGGGAGACCCAGTACTTC. This sequence encodes CASSLAGLAGGETQYF.